Included here is one TCR beta chain sequence, with context. Germline CDR1 and CDR2: SQVTM and ANQGSEA. The CDR3 runs 15 residues. Trimming removed 4 bases from V and 2 bases from J; junction bases left unmatched: 8. The data were obtained in a study of blood T cells in healthy people across ages. It was with a sample-barcoded 5' primer and a J-beta primer mix that a second PCR of about 7 to 12 cycles was run. TCRdb re-called the 5' RACE reads with MiXCR, one entry per CDR3 protein. The sample shows roughly 800,000 distinct CDR3 sequences, around 25% of them seen only once. These data were likewise used in another study, on T cells of mothers and their children.

Sequenced: blood. This receptor was identified in a boy aged 5-17 years in good health. V is TRBV29-1 and J is TRBJ2-7, with 10 nucleotides matching TRBD2. This CDR3 reads CSVVGLATNPYEQYF. Written as DNA, the CDR3 is TGCAGCGTTGTGGGACTAGCGACGAACCCCTACGAGCAGTACTTC.